This T cell receptor (beta chain) came from a study of blood T cell repertoires in COVID-19. As for the study in general: Collection of acute and convalescent COVID-19 samples took place in the United States, Italy and Spain.

The CDR3 loop spans 13 amino acids. CDR1 is MNHEY, CDR2 SVGAGI, per germline. The ends lost 10 bases at V and 4 bases at J; junction bases unmatched: 9. Some clones are missing from TCRdb's copy, which holds only in-frame ones; the method was immunoSEQ multiplex PCR. This table has about 230,000 clones, 80% to 90% appearing once. The gene calls are TRBV6-5 and TRBJ2-5; the match to TRBD2 covers 7 bases. Specimen: peripheral blood. This TCR came from a man over 45 with COVID-19, enrolled during active disease. CDR3 nucleotides: TGTGCCATTAGAGACGGGGGGTCAGAGACCCAGTACTTC. Encoded protein: CAIRDGGSETQYF.